This record looks at one T cell receptor beta chain sequence and its context. This specimen comes from a study of blood T cell repertoires in COVID-19. As for the study in general: The origin of the acute and convalescent COVID-19 samples was the United States, Italy and Spain. Nucleic acid was either cDNA or gDNA, and it came from T cells, B-cell-depleted T cells, or PBMCs.

Measured with immunoSEQ multiplex PCR; TCRdb has only the in-frame clones, and not every one. The repertoire consists of 100,000 to 150,000 clones, with about 80% occurring once and the leading ten covering 3.5% to 4%. This CDR3 has 15 amino acids. The germline gives CDR1 SGHRS, CDR2 YFSETQ. With V trimmed by 3 bases and J by 6 bases, 6 bases remained unmatched. This receptor was taken from a woman aged 50 to 60 with acute or convalescent COVID-19. The V call is TRBV5-1, the J call TRBJ1-6; 7 positions agree with TRBD1. The sample was peripheral blood. The CDR3 nucleotides read TGCGCCAGCAGCTCTATTACAGGGGCTAATTCACCCCTCCACTTT. Its protein product is CASSSITGANSPLHF.